The sequence of this T cell receptor (beta chain) was determined in a study of monozygotic twins with cystic fibrosis. CDR3 size: 14 residues. V lost 5 bases and J 3 bases, leaving 13 bases between the germline ends. Looked up from germline, CDR1 is SGHVS and CDR2 is FNYEAQ. TCRdb keeps only in-frame clones here, not all; method: immunoSEQ multiplex PCR. The table shows approximately 24,000 clones, with just under 90% occurring only once. This clone was observed a few times. The receptor's source is a woman in her thirties with cystic fibrosis. The source material was blood. This chain joins TRBV7-6 and TRBJ1-1, with a tentative D call TRBD1 (6 bases). CDR3 loop: CASSQVPGDTEAFF. The CDR3 DNA sequence: TGTGCCAGCAGCCAGGTGCCAGGGGACACTGAAGCTTTCTTT.